This T cell receptor beta chain was recovered during a study of PD-1 blockade in classical Hodgkin lymphoma. Whole-study results and caveats: Diversity similar to that of newly diagnosed patients was seen at baseline in complete responders. Initiation of nivolumab under 1 year after ASCT led to exclusion of patients.

Points on this clone: Antigen: not known.

The trim removed 5 bases at V and 4 bases at J, leaving 14 bases unmatched. The CDR3 spans 17 residues. The germline gives CDR1 ENHRY, CDR2 SYGVKD. Produced via immunoSEQ multiplex PCR; TCRdb's table is partial and in-frame only. The table records roughly 50,000 clones, around 89% of them present only once. Time point meaning: cycle 4 day 1 (C4D1), after 5 to 7 weeks of nivolumab. Brentuximab vedotin exposure varied among the patients, all of whom had relapsed after autologous stem cell transplantation. This TCR derives from a human donor with classical Hodgkin lymphoma. Here the sequenced sample was peripheral blood mononuclear cells (PBMCs), taken before the fourth cycle of nivolumab. The chain couples TRBV10-3 to TRBJ2-5; 9 nucleotides match TRBD2. The CDR3 is CAISPLEIAGVVETQYF. The CDR3 DNA sequence: TGTGCCATCAGTCCCCTAGAAATAGCGGGAGTCGTAGAGACCCAGTACTTC.